This T cell receptor (beta chain) was obtained from a study of T-cell reconstitution after alpha-beta-depleted transplantation in children. Unique molecular identifiers tagged the TCRbeta library. From the PCR reads, TCRdb called clonotypes with MiXCR, one entry per CDR3 protein. The sample records fewer than 700,000 distinct CDR3 sequences, roughly 13% being singletons. CDR3 length: 16 residues. The germline V gene has CDR1 DFQATT and CDR2 SNEGSKA (reference sequence). With 1 base clipped from V and 2 bases from J, the junction kept 2 bases outside the gene matches. About this clonotype itself: The antigen is undetermined.

Findings and limits, study-wide: The authors attributed T-cell counts and diversity one year after transplant mostly to newly produced T cells. Two months or so post-transplant, alpha-beta T cells reportedly derived from several hundred expanded graft clones.

This TCR was sampled from a male patient younger than 18 who had a stem cell transplant for acute myeloid leukemia, so the T cells may come from the graft donor. The sequences come from PBMCs, mostly from graft donor cells, collected 360 days after TCRalphabeta/CD19-depleted stem cell transplant. The V call is TRBV20-1, the J call TRBJ2-1, with TRBD2 identical over 13 bases. This chain's CDR3 is CSARATSGRAYNEQFF. CDR3 in DNA: TGCAGTGCTAGAGCCACTAGCGGGAGGGCCTACAATGAGCAGTTCTTC.